Below, one T cell receptor beta chain is given with its context. These data belong to a study of blood T cell repertoires in COVID-19. Adults between about 18 and 89 years of age took part from about two dozen US areas. Assignment of participants to cohorts was predicated upon participant-reported clinical history. Within 2 weeks of study entry, exposed participants had contacted a PCR-confirmed or clinician-diagnosed COVID-19 case. How the authors handled the data: Amplified reference gene primers provided the basis for estimating nucleated cell counts. Only in-frame clones appear in the TCRdb table, and some are missing; sequencing was by immunoSEQ multiplex PCR. D and trimming come from the DNA, and the V and J calls and clone size come from that table. The data contain about 210,000 clones, less than 90% of them singletons. The source material was PBMCs or T cells enriched from blood (not recorded which). This clonotype originated in a woman under 40 who had been exposed to COVID-19.

CDR3 residues: CASRALVAYQETQYF. The CDR3 DNA reads TGCGCCAGCAGGGCTCTGGTAGCGTACCAAGAGACCCAGTACTTC. V is TRBV4-1 and J is TRBJ2-5; a possible D gene is TRBD2 (5 bases). Trimming stripped 6 bases from V and 0 bases from J, with 14 bases between. The CDR3 sequence is 15 residues long. The germline CDR1 and CDR2 sequences are MGHRA and YSYEKL.